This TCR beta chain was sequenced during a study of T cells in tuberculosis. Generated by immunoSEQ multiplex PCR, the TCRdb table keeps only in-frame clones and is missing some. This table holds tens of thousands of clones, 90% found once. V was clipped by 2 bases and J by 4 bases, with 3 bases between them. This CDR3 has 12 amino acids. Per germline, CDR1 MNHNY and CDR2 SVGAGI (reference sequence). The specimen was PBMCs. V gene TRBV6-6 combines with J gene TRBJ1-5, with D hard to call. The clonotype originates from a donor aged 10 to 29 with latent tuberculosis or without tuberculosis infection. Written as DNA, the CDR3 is TGTGCCAGCAGTTACCGGAATCAGCCCCAGCATTTT. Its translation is CASSYRNQPQHF.